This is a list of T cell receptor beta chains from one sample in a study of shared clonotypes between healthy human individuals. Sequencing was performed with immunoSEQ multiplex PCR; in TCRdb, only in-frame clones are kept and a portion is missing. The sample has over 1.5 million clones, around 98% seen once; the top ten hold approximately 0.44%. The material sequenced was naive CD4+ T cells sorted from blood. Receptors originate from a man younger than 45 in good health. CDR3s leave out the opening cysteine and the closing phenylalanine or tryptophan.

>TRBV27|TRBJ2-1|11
ASSRGRENEQF
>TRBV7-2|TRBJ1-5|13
ASSLVFGLGQPQH
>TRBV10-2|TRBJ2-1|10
ASSPHLDEQF
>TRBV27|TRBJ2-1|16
ASSLEGGGPWYIDEQF
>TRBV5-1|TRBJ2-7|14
ASSSLRDRSSYEQY
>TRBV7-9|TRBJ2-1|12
ASSFGVVNNEQF
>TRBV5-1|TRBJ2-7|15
ASSLATHIPYAYEQY
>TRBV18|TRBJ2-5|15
ASSPLSLTSGSQTQY
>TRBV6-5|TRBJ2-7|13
ASSYSRTTTYEQY
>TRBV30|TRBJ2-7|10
AWSHTPYEQY
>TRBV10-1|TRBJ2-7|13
ASREGLAGEYEQY
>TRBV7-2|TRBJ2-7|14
ASSLDGDRASYEQY
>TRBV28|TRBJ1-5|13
ASSLGTGGNQPQH
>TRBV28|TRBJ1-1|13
ASSEATTRNTEAF
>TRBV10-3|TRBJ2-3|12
ASHRDRGSDTQY
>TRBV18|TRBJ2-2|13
ASSPFPSNTGELF
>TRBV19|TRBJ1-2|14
ASSMLGGQGYYGYT